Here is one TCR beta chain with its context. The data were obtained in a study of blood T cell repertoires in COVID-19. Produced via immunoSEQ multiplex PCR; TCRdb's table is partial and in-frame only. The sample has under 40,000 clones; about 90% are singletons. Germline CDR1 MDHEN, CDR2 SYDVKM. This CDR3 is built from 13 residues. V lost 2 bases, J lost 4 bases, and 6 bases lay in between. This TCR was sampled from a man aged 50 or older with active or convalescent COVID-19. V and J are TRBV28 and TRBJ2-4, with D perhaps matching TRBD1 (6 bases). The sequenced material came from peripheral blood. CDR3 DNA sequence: TGTGCCAGCAGTTTACAGGGGAAAAACATTCAGTACTTC. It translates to CASSLQGKNIQYF.